This TCR beta chain was sequenced in a study of early T cells in non-severe SARS-CoV-2 infection. Overall study: The study sequenced bulk RNA from unsorted whole blood, with chains unpaired. Findings and limits, study-wide: Matching results from VDJdb favored anti-spike CD8 responses, leaving private and CD4 specificities undetected.

As to this clonotype: As yet, its antigen is unknown.

Unique molecular identifiers (one per individual cDNA molecule) were attached. TCRdb redid the calling of the 5' RACE reads with MiXCR, one entry per CDR3 protein. Among approximately 49,000 distinct CDR3 sequences listed, about 11% were seen once. This CDR3 is built from 13 residues. In germline, CDR1 is ENHRY, CDR2 SYGVKD. V gave up 4 bases and J gave up 2 bases, with 9 bases separating them. The TCR originated in an adult who was a healthcare worker with PCR-confirmed SARS-CoV-2 infection or an uninfected control (not recorded which). V usage is TRBV10-3 and J usage is TRBJ2-7; D gene ambiguous. Sequenced input: whole blood. CDR3 in amino acids: CAISARPTYEQYF. The CDR3 coding sequence is TGTGCCATCAGTGCTAGACCTACCTACGAGCAGTACTTC.